The 21 T cell receptor beta chains below were found in one sample sequenced in a study of T cell responses to AZD1222 COVID-19 vaccine. The method was immunoSEQ multiplex PCR; TCRdb's version includes in-frame clones alone and lacks a portion of them. The sample records 100,000 to 150,000 clones, around 90% being singletons. Source: peripheral blood, taken on day 0 of AZD1222 vaccination. These receptors came from an adult in good health.

The gene calls are TRBV30 and TRBJ2-7; D is possibly TRBD1 (5 bases). The V end lost 5 bases, the J end lost 2 bases, and 7 bases lay between the germline ends. The CDR3 spans 11 residues. The germline gives CDR1 GTSNPN, CDR2 SVGIG (reference sequence). The CDR3 DNA sequence: TGTGCCTGGGACAGAACCTACGAGCAGTACTTC. It specifies CAWDRTYEQYF.

This clone was detected a few times. The chain combines TRBV2 with TRBJ1-5; the match to TRBD1 covers 9 bases. This CDR3 is built from 15 residues. Germline loops: CDR1 SNHLY, CDR2 FYNNEI. Germline trimming cut 5 bases from V and 0 bases from J; bases unmatched to any gene: 2. The CDR3 bases are TGTGCCAGCAGTTCGGGACAGGGTAGCAATCAGCCCCAGCATTTT. As protein: CASSSGQGSNQPQHF.

V is TRBV19 and J is TRBJ1-5; weak D call: TRBD1 (5 bases). Trimming took 5 bases from V and 1 from J, leaving 15 bases between them. The length of the CDR3 is 16 residues. The germline CDR1 and CDR2 sequences are LNHDA and SQIVND (reference sequence). The CDR3 spells CASSGGGERSNQPQHF. The CDR3 DNA follows: TGTGCCAGTAGTGGTGGAGGGGAGAGGAGCAATCAGCCCCAGCATTTT.

The CDR3 reads CASSLGLGYGYTF. Here the CDR3 DNA reads TGCGCCAGCAGCTTGGGACTTGGCTATGGCTACACCTTC. The V call is TRBV5-1, the J call TRBJ1-2; D unresolved. Trimming took off 0 bases at V and 4 bases at J, with 7 bases between the two ends. CDR3 length: 13 amino acids. From germline, CDR1 is SGHRS and CDR2 YFSETQ.

CDR3 nucleotide sequence: TGTGCCAGCAGCCAAGATTTAGGGACAGGGTGGGACGAGCAGTACTTC. This sequence encodes CASSQDLGTGWDEQYF. V gene TRBV3-1 (or the pseudogene TRBV3-2) combines with J gene TRBJ2-7; TRBD1 matches at 9 bases. The ends lost 0 bases at V and 5 bases at J; junction bases unmatched: 8. There are 16 residues in the CDR3. CDR1 LGHDT and CDR2 YNNKEL come from the germline V gene (reference sequence).

The V call is TRBV5-4, the J call TRBJ2-7, with TRBD1 matching 10 bases. V trimming: 4 bases; J trimming: 4 bases; junction bases outside the gene matches: 5. Germline lookup yields CDR1 SGHNT and CDR2 YYREEE (reference sequence). The CDR3 contains 14 residues. The CDR3: CASSAGQGRYEQYF. The CDR3 region has the DNA TGTGCCAGCAGCGCGGGACAGGGGCGGTACGAGCAGTACTTC.

The V and J genes are TRBV11-3 and TRBJ2-5, with D perhaps matching TRBD1 or TRBD2 (6 bases each). Per the germline V gene, CDR1 is SGHNT and CDR2 is YENEEA. Trimming stripped 3 bases from V and 3 bases from J, with 17 bases between. The CDR3 sequence is 16 residues long. The CDR3 nucleotides are TGTGCCAGCAGCTTCGGAGGGGGGCGAGTCGAAGAGACCCAGTACTTC. This encodes CASSFGGGRVEETQYF.

CDR3 residues: CASSDPQEANEQYF. The CDR3 coding sequence is TGCGCCAGCAGTGACCCACAGGAGGCTAACGAGCAGTACTTC. This chain uses TRBV10-1 with TRBJ2-7; D tentatively fits TRBD1 or TRBD2 (5 bases each). CDR1 and CDR2 from the germline V gene are WNHNN and SYGVQD (reference sequence). The CDR3 has 14 amino acids. V lost 3 bases to trimming and J lost 5 bases, with 14 bases between them.

The chain uses TRBV10-3 and TRBJ1-2; 7 bases align to TRBD1. Germline lookup yields CDR1 ENHRY and CDR2 SYGVKD. Trimming removed 4 bases from V and 2 bases from J; junction bases left unmatched: 4. The CDR3 is made up of 14 amino acids. CDR3 sequence: CAISVGQPNYGYTF. Written as DNA, the CDR3 is TGTGCCATCAGTGTGGGACAGCCAAACTATGGCTACACCTTC.

The rearrangement joins TRBV4-2 to TRBJ2-2; TRBD1 is a possible D gene (7 bases). Germline V CDR1 and CDR2: LGHNA, YNFKEQ. Trimming cost V 5 bases and J 5 bases, with 21 bases left between them. The CDR3 runs to 17 residues. CDR3 nucleotides: TGTGCCAGCAGCGCTCGGGGGTTACAGGGGCGGACCGGGGAGCTGTTTTTT. Translated, it gives CASSARGLQGRTGELFF.

This rearrangement joins TRBV9 to TRBJ2-5; D is possibly TRBD1 (6 bases). This CDR3 contains 13 residues. Trimming cost V 4 bases and J 2 bases, with 9 bases left between them. Germline values: CDR1 SGDLS, CDR2 YYNGEE. CDR3 residues: CASSFGQQETQYF. The DNA of the CDR3 is TGTGCCAGCAGCTTCGGACAGCAAGAGACCCAGTACTTC.

The chain couples TRBV18 to TRBJ2-1; 8 bases are shared with TRBD1. The V gene end was trimmed by 4 bases and the J gene end by 0 bases; junction bases not matched to a gene: 5. The CDR3 runs to 16 residues. Germline CDR1 is KGHSH and CDR2 is LQKENI. For the CDR3, the DNA is TGTGCCAGCTCACAAGGACAGGGAGCCTCCTACAATGAGCAGTTCTTC. Residues: CASSQGQGASYNEQFF. Together with reference TRBV18 and TRBJ2-1, the CDR3 gives the full variable domain: NAGVMQNPRHLVRRRGQEARLRCSPMKGHSHVYWYRQLPEEGLKFMVYLQKENIIDESGMPKERFSAEFPKEGPSILRIQQVVRGDSAAYFCASSQGQGASYNEQFFGPGTRLTVL.

This clone was detected a few times. The chain has TRBV11-3 and TRBJ1-1, with D possibly matching TRBD1 (5 bases). The CDR3 contains 14 residues. The V end was cut by 5 bases, the J end by 6 bases, with 16 bases between. Germline V lookup: CDR1 SGHNT, CDR2 YENEEA. CDR3 residues: CASSPSPTGAEAFF. DNA for the CDR3: TGTGCCAGCAGCCCTTCTCCCACGGGGGCTGAAGCTTTCTTT.

The gene calls are TRBV2 and TRBJ2-5; 8 nucleotides line up with TRBD1. V gave up 3 bases and J gave up 5 bases; unmatched junction bases: 2. The CDR3 loop spans 13 amino acids. Looked up from germline, CDR1 is SNHLY and CDR2 is FYNNEI. For the CDR3, the DNA is TGTGCCAGCAGTGAGAACAGGGGGGAGACCCAGTACTTC. Protein sequence: CASSENRGETQYF.

The chain carries TRBV4-3 and TRBJ1-5; TRBD1 agrees at 9 bases. Trimming removed 2 bases from V and 6 bases from J; junction bases left unmatched: 5. CDR3 length equals 15 residues. Looked up from germline, CDR1 is LGHNA and CDR2 is YSLEER. CDR3 region: CASSQTGGAGQPQHF. CDR3 coding DNA: TGCGCCAGCAGCCAAACAGGGGGCGCGGGTCAGCCCCAGCATTTT.

The V gene is TRBV29-1, the J gene TRBJ1-4; D is ambiguous. The CDR3 length is 12 residues. The germline V and J ends were trimmed by 4 bases and 4 bases, with 7 bases remaining between them. Germline-derived CDR1 and CDR2 are SQVTM and ANQGSEA. The CDR3 protein is CSVGWSNEKLFF. The CDR3 DNA reads TGCAGCGTTGGGTGGAGTAATGAAAAACTGTTTTTT. Using reference TRBV29-1 and TRBJ1-4 for the parts outside the CDR3, the full variable domain is SAVISQKPSRDICQRGTSLTIQCQVDSQVTMMFWYRQQPGQSLTLIATANQGSEATYESGFVIDKFPISRPNLTFSTLTVSNMSPEDSSIYLCSVGWSNEKLFFGSGTQLSVL.

This chain joins TRBV27 and TRBJ2-7; tentatively, D is TRBD1 (5 bases). V was shortened by 3 bases and J by 3 bases, with 9 bases between the two germline ends. This CDR3 region has 13 residues. The germline V gene has CDR1 MNHEY and CDR2 SMNVEV (reference sequence). CDR3 protein: CASSLETGYEQYF. The CDR3 DNA is TGTGCCAGCAGTTTGGAAACAGGCTACGAGCAGTACTTC.

The chain combines TRBV7-9 with TRBJ2-7; TRBD1 aligns across 8 bases. The V and J ends lost 6 bases and 4 bases, in that order; junction bases with no gene match: 17. Germline V gives CDR1 SEHNR, CDR2 FQNEAQ (reference sequence). The CDR3 contains 17 residues. For the CDR3, the DNA is TGTGCCAGCAGTCCAAAAACTTCAGGGGGCGCGGTATACGAGCAGTACTTC. Translation: CASSPKTSGGAVYEQYF.

The genes are TRBV7-9 and TRBJ1-5; weak D call: TRBD1 (6 bases). V lost 5 bases, J lost 4 bases, and 12 bases lay in between. The CDR3 is made up of 14 amino acids. Per germline, CDR1 SEHNR and CDR2 FQNEAQ (reference sequence). The CDR3 DNA reads as TGTGCCAGCAGCCCGGGGACATCTAATCAGCCCCAGCATTTT. Its protein is CASSPGTSNQPQHF.

This CDR3 reads CASSRDREGGYTF. The CDR3 DNA follows: TGTGCCAGCAGTCGGGACAGGGAGGGTGGCTACACCTTC. V gene TRBV7-3 combines with J gene TRBJ1-2; 9 bases match TRBD1. The CDR3 length is 13 residues. The ends lost 6 bases at V and 7 bases at J; junction bases unmatched: 6. Germline V lookup: CDR1 SGHTA, CDR2 FQGTGA.

The chain joins TRBV5-8 to TRBJ1-5, with D possibly being TRBD1 (5 bases). Trimming removed 4 bases from V and 6 bases from J, with 20 bases in between. Germline V gene lookup returns CDR1 SGHTS and CDR2 YDEGEE. The CDR3 covers 16 residues. The CDR3 sequence is CASSEGVGQLGQPQHF. The CDR3 region has the DNA TGTGCCAGCAGCGAAGGTGTAGGACAACTGGGTCAGCCCCAGCATTTT.